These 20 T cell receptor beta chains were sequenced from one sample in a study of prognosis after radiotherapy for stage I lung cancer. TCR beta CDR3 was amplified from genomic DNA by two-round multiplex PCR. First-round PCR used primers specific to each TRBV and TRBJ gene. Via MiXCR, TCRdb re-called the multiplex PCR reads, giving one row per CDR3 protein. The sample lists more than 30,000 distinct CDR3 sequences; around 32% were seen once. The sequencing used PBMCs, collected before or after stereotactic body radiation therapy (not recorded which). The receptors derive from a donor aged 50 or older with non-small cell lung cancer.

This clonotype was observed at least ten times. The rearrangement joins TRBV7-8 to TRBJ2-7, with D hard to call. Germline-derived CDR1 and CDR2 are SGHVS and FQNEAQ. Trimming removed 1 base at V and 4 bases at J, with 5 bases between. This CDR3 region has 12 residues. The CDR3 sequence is CASSLDTYEQYF. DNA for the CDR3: TGTGCCAGCAGCTTAGACACGTACGAGCAGTACTTC.

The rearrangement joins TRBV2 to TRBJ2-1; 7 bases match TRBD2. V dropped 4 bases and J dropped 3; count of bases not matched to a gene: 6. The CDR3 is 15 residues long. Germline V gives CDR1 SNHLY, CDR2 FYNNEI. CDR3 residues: CASSVAGEIYNEQFF. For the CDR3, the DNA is TGTGCCAGCAGTGTTGCGGGAGAGATCTACAATGAGCAGTTCTTC.

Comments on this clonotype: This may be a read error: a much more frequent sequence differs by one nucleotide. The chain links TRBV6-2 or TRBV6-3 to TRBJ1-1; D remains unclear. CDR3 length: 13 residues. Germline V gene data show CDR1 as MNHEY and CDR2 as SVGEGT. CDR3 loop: CVSAREVNAEAFF. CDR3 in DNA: TGTGTCAGCGCGAGAGAGGTGAACGCTGAAGCTTTCTTT.

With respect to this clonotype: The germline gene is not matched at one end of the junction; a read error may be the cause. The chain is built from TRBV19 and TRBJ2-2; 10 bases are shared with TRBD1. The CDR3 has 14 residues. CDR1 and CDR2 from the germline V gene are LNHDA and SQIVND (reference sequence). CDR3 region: CASSGTGDTGELFF. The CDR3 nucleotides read TGTGCCAGTAGCGGGACAGGGGACACTGGGGAGCTGTTTTTT.

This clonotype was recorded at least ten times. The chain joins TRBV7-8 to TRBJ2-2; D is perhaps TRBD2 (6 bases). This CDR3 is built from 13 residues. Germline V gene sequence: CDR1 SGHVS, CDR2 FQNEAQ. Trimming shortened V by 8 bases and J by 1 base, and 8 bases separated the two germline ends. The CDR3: CASGGKNTGELFF. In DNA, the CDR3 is TGTGCCAGCGGGGGGAAGAACACCGGGGAGCTGTTTTTT.

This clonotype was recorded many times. The CDR3 loop is CASSLGRGRISNQPQHF. As DNA, the CDR3 is TGTGCCAGCAGCCTGGGCCGGGGACGAATTAGCAATCAGCCCCAGCATTTT. The chain employs TRBV12-3 or TRBV12-4 and TRBJ1-5; possibly TRBD1 for D (5 bases). This CDR3 spans 17 amino acids. The ends were cut back, 6 bases at V and 0 bases at J, with 18 bases in the middle.

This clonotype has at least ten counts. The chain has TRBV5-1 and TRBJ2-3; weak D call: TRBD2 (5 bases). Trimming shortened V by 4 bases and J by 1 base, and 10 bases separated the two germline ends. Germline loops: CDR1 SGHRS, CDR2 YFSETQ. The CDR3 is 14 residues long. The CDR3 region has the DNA TGCGCCAGCAGCATAGGACTTGGCACAGATACGCAGTATTTT. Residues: CASSIGLGTDTQYF.

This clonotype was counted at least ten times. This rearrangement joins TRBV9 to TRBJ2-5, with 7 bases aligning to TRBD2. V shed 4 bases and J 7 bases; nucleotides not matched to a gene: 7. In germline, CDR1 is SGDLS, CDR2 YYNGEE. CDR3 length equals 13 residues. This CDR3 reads CASSLTSDVTQYF. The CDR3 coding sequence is TGTGCCAGCAGCCTTACTAGCGACGTGACCCAGTACTTC.

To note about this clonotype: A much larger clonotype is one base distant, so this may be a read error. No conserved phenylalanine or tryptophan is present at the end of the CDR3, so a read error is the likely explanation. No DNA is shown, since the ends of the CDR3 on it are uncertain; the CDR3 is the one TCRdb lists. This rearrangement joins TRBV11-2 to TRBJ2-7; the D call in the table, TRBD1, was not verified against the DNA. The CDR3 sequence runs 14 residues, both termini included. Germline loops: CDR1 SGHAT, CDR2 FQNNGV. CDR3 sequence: CASRPTGVFAEQDL.

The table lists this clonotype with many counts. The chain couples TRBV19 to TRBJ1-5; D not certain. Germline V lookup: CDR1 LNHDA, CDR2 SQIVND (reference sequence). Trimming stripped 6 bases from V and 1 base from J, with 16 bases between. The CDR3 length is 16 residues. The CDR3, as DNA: TGTGCCAGTAGCAAACTATGGGGTTCAAGCAATCAGCCCCAGCATTTT. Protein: CASSKLWGSSNQPQHF.

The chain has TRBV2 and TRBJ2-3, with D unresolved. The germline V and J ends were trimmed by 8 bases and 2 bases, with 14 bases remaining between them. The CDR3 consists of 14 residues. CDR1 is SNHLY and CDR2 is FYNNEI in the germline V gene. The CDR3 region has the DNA TGTGCCAGCGATCAGGTTGGCACCACAGATACGCAGTATTTT. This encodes CASDQVGTTDTQYF.

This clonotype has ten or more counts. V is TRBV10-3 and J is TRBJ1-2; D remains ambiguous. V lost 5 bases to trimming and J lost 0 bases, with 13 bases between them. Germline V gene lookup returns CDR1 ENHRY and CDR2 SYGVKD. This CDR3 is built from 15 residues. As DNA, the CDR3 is TGTGCCATCAGTCCCGGGTTCCAAGCTAACTATGGCTACACCTTC. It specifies CAISPGFQANYGYTF.

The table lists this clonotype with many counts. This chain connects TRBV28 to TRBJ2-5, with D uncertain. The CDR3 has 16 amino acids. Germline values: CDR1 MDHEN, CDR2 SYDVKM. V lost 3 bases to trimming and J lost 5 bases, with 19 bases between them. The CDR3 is CASSFGWGATAETQYF. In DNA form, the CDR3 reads TGTGCCAGCAGTTTTGGCTGGGGTGCGACCGCGGAGACCCAGTACTTC.

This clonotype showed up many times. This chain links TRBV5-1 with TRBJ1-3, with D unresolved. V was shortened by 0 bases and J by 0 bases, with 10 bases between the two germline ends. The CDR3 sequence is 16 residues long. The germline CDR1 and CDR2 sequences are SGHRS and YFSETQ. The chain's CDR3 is CASSLDSVSSGNTIYF. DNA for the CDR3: TGCGCCAGCAGCTTGGATAGCGTAAGCTCTGGAAACACCATATATTTT.

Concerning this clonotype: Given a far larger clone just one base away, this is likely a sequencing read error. The CDR3 bases are TGCAGTGCTAGAGGGACTAGCGGCTACAATGAGCGGTTCTTC. Residues: CSARGTSGYNERFF. This sequence joins TRBV20-1 and TRBJ2-5; TRBD2 matches 10 bases. Germline V gives CDR1 DFQATT, CDR2 SNEGSKA (reference sequence). The CDR3 consists of 14 residues.

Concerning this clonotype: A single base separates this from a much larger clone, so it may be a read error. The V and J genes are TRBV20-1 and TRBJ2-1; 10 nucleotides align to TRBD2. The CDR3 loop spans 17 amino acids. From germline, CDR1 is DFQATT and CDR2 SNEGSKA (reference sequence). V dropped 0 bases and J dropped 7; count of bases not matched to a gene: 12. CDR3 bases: TGCAGTGCTAGAGATTTAGCGGGAGGTATTGGGTTAAATGAGCAGTTCTTC. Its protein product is CSARDLAGGIGLNEQFF.

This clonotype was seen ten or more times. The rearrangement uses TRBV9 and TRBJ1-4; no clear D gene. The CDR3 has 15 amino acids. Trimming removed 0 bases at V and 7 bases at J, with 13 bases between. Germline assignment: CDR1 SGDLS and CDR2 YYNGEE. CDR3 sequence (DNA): TGTGCCAGCAGCGTAGTGGCAGGCGGCGGTGAAAAACTGTTTTTT. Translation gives CASSVVAGGGEKLFF.

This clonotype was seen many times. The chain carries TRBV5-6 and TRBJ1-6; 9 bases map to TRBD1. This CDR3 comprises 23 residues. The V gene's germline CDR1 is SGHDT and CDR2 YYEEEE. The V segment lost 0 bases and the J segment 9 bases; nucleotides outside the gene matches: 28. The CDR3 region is CASSLVTSWDRVKGKTKTSPLHF. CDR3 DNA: TGTGCCAGCAGCTTGGTGACTTCCTGGGACAGGGTAAAGGGGAAAACTAAGACTTCACCCCTCCACTTT. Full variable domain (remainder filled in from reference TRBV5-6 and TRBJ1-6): DAGVTQSPTHLIKTRGQQVTLRCSPKSGHDTVSWYQQALGQGPQFIFQYYEEEERQRGNFPDRFSGHQFPNYSSELNVNALLLGDSALYLCASSLVTSWDRVKGKTKTSPLHFGNGTRLTVT.

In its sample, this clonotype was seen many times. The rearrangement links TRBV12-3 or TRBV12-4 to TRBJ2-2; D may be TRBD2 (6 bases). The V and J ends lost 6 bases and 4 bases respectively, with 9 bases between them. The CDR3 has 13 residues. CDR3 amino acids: CASRWTTTGELFF. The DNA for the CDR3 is TGTGCCAGCAGGTGGACTACCACCGGGGAGCTGTTTTTT.

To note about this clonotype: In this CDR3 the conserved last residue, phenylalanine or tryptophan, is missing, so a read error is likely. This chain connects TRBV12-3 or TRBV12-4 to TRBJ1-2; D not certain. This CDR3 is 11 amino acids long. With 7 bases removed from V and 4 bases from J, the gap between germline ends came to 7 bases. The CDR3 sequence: CASIPGYGYTS. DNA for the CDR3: TGTGCCAGCATACCGGGCTATGGCTACACCTCC.